A selection of T cell receptor beta chains follows, all from one sample in a study of blood T cell repertoires in COVID-19. Assay: immunoSEQ multiplex PCR; the TCRdb copy retains only in-frame clones and omits some. The table lists 170,000 or so clones, about 87% of them singletons. The material sequenced was peripheral blood. The receptors derive from a woman aged 65 to 85 with COVID-19, enrolled during active disease. Each CDR3 is given with its conserved first and last residue. The D gene is left open where the match is weak. Rows may omit the clone size; those that give it use once, few, many or a size class.

v_gene	abundance	d_gene	j_gene	CDR3nt	CDR3aa
TRBV12-3/TRBV12-4	.	.	TRBJ2-7	TGTGCCAGCAGTCTGGACACCTACGAGCAGTACTTC	CASSLDTYEQYF
TRBV9	.	TRBD2	TRBJ2-7	TGTGCCAGCAGCGTAGTTTCGGGCGGGGGCTACGAGCAGTACTTC	CASSVVSGGGYEQYF
TRBV19	.	.	TRBJ1-5	TGTGCCAGTAGTATAGATGATATCGGGAATCAGCCCCAGCATTTT	CASSIDDIGNQPQHF
TRBV5-1	.	.	TRBJ1-6	TGCGCCAGCAGCTCCAGGGGTGGCAATTCACCCCTCCACTTT	CASSSRGGNSPLHF
TRBV7-2	.	.	TRBJ1-2	TGTGCCAGCAGCTTAGGAGGAGTGAACTATGGCTACACCTTC	CASSLGGVNYGYTF
TRBV2	.	.	TRBJ2-3	TGTGCCAGCAGTGCGTGGCGGGATAGCACAGATACGCAGTATTTT	CASSAWRDSTDTQYF
TRBV28	.	TRBD1	TRBJ1-2	TGTGCCAGCAGTTTACCCACCGGGACAGGTGCATCGGGCTACACCTTC	CASSLPTGTGASGYTF
TRBV27	.	.	TRBJ2-6	TGTGCCAGCAGTCTGTACAGATCTGGGGCCAACGTCCTGACTTTC	CASSLYRSGANVLTF
TRBV28	once	.	TRBJ2-5	TGTGCCAGCAGCCAGACGTTCGGGGAGCGCGAGGACCCAGAGACCCAGTACTTC	CASSQTFGEREDPETQYF
TRBV2	.	.	TRBJ2-7	TGTGCCAGCAGTCCCTCTAGGGGTAGCGAGCAGTACTTC	CASSPSRGSEQYF
TRBV28	.	TRBD2	TRBJ2-7	TGTGCCAGCAGTCCCCTAGGAGCTAGCGGGGTCTCCTACGAGCAGTACTTC	CASSPLGASGVSYEQYF
TRBV24-1	.	TRBD2	TRBJ2-1	TGTGCCACCAGTGATTACTACTTGACTAGCGGGAGTCGCAATGAGCAGTTCTTC	CATSDYYLTSGSRNEQFF
TRBV4-2	.	.	TRBJ2-3	TGTGCCAGCAGCCAAGTTTTTTCGGGATACACAGATACGCAGTATTTT	CASSQVFSGYTDTQYF
TRBV27	.	TRBD1	TRBJ2-7	TGTGCCAGCAGTCCAGACAGGGGGCCTTCCTCCTTCCCCTACGAGCAGTACTTC	CASSPDRGPSSFPYEQYF
TRBV30	.	TRBD1	TRBJ2-2	TGTGCCTCCACGATCGGGACAGGGGCGGGGGAGCTGTTTTTT	CASTIGTGAGELFF
TRBV5-1	.	.	TRBJ1-2	TGCGCCAGCAGCTTGGGGGGGCCAGGTAACGGCTACACCTTC	CASSLGGPGNGYTF